What follows are 11 T cell receptor beta chains derived from one specimen sequenced in a study of T cells in Graves' hyperthyroidism and ophthalmopathy. RNA transcripts gave rise to amplified TCR beta CDR3 regions. An initial round of RT-PCR targeting the TCR CDR3 relied on the HTBI primer set. TCRdb independently ran MiXCR on the multiplex PCR reads; one entry per CDR3 protein. The table shows hundreds of thousands of distinct CDR3 sequences, with 20% occurring only once. Input material: blood. These receptors were collected from a man aged 40-50 years with Graves' ophthalmopathy.

In this sample, this clonotype turned up a few times. This chain joins TRBV6-1 and TRBJ2-2; the match to TRBD2 covers 7 bases. There are 14 residues in the CDR3. V shed 6 bases, J shed 4 bases, and the junction held 5 bases outside the gene matches. The V gene's germline CDR1 is MNHNS and CDR2 SASEGT. The CDR3 coding sequence is TGTGCCAGCAGCCCTCGCGGGGGCACCGGGGAGCTGTTTTTT. Translation gives CASSPRGGTGELFF.

V is TRBV3-1 and J is TRBJ2-3; no firm D call. This CDR3 spans 17 amino acids. The germline CDR1 and CDR2 sequences are LGHDT and YNNKEL (reference sequence). Trimming took off 0 bases at V and 3 bases at J, with 16 bases between the two ends. Here the CDR3 reads CASSQDPPGLITDTQYF. The CDR3 DNA is TGTGCCAGCAGCCAAGATCCCCCCGGGCTGATAACAGATACGCAGTATTTT.

This clonotype appeared a few times. This sequence joins TRBV10-3 and TRBJ2-7; 7 positions match TRBD2. The CDR3 runs 15 residues. Germline trimming cut 5 bases from V and 4 bases from J; bases unmatched to any gene: 11. Germline CDR1 and CDR2: ENHRY and SYGVKD. This CDR3 is CAISSGTNGIYEQYF. The CDR3 DNA sequence: TGTGCCATCAGTTCCGGGACTAACGGGATATACGAGCAGTACTTC.

The V gene is TRBV6-2 or TRBV6-3, the J gene TRBJ2-7, with 7 bases aligning to TRBD2. CDR1 is MNHEY, CDR2 SVGEGT, per germline. The trim removed 4 bases at V and 3 bases at J, leaving 12 bases unmatched. The CDR3 is made up of 16 amino acids. This chain's CDR3 is CASSSVSGTRNYEQYF. In DNA, the CDR3 is TGTGCCAGCAGTTCGGTCAGCGGGACCAGGAACTACGAGCAGTACTTC.

The rearrangement joins TRBV6-5 to TRBJ2-7; the D is unclear. There are 16 residues in the CDR3. In germline, CDR1 is MNHEY, CDR2 SVGAGI. V gave up 2 bases and J gave up 4 bases, with 18 bases separating them. The CDR3 sequence: CASSYREEMQIYEQYF. In DNA form, the CDR3 reads TGTGCCAGCAGTTACCGTGAGGAGATGCAAATATACGAGCAGTACTTC.

This clonotype came up many times. The V and J genes are TRBV18 and TRBJ2-1; 9 bases are a match to TRBD2. V shed 5 bases and J 8 bases; nucleotides not matched to a gene: 10. Germline loops: CDR1 KGHSH, CDR2 LQKENI. The CDR3 has 15 amino acids. CDR3 sequence reads: CASSSRSGSKYEQFF. CDR3 DNA: TGTGCCAGCTCAAGCCGTAGCGGGAGTAAGTATGAGCAGTTCTTC.

In its sample, this clonotype was seen a few times. V and J are TRBV20-1 and TRBJ1-2; D is uncertain. The CDR3 covers 10 residues. Germline lookup yields CDR1 DFQATT and CDR2 SNEGSKA (reference sequence). V was trimmed by 3 bases and J by 2 bases, leaving 1 base between them. The CDR3 DNA is TGCAGTGCTAGGAACTATGGCTACACCTTC. Amino acid sequence: CSARNYGYTF.

A note on this clonotype: A junction end diverges from the germline sequence, so it may reflect a read error. The J gene is TRBJ1-2, the V gene TRBV7-9; 8 bases match TRBD1. From germline, CDR1 is SEHNR and CDR2 FQNEAQ (reference sequence). CDR3 size: 13 residues. CDR3 coding DNA: TGTGCCGGCAGCCAGGGGGCAGGGGAAGGCTACACCTTC. It yields the protein CAGSQGAGEGYTF.

This clonotype was counted ten times or more. The gene calls are TRBV7-9 and TRBJ2-1; 11 bases match TRBD2. Germline CDR1 and CDR2: SEHNR and FQNEAQ (reference sequence). V dropped 5 bases and J dropped 2; count of bases not matched to a gene: 11. The CDR3 is 18 amino acids. The CDR3 nucleotides are TGTGCCAGCAGCCCCCCTCCCGGGACTAGCGGACCCTACAATGAGCAGTTCTTC. Amino acids: CASSPPPGTSGPYNEQFF.

This clonotype was seen more than once but under ten times. This rearrangement joins TRBV7-2 to TRBJ2-3; 8 nucleotides line up with TRBD2. The germline CDR1 and CDR2 sequences are SGHTA and FQGNSA. This CDR3 has 15 residues. J gave up 3 bases and V 8 bases, and 10 bases lay outside the gene matches. CDR3 protein: CASPPGSGGTDTQYF. As DNA, the CDR3 is TGTGCCAGCCCCCCGGGGAGCGGGGGAACAGATACGCAGTATTTT.

The J gene is TRBJ2-1, the V gene TRBV4-2; 10 nucleotides align to TRBD2. Germline CDR1 reads LGHNA; CDR2 reads YNFKEQ. This CDR3 spans 16 amino acids. With V trimmed by 0 bases and J by 3 bases, 2 bases remained unmatched. The CDR3 DNA sequence: TGTGCCAGCAGCCAAGATAGACTAGCGGGCTACAATGAGCAGTTCTTC. Translated: CASSQDRLAGYNEQFF.